The sequence of this T cell receptor beta chain was determined in a study of T cell responses to AZD1222 COVID-19 vaccine. Study-level findings and limits: Among those given AZD1222, only five to seven were seropositive at baseline. The study reported that nearly half of spike-specific TCRs target unmutated variant regions. White British people made up most donors, females outnumbered males, and clonal diversity was possibly underestimated.

The CDR3 consists of 11 residues. CDR1 SQVTM and CDR2 ANQGSEA come from the germline V gene. V shed 2 bases and J shed 14 bases, with 15 bases lying between them. As regards this clone: Its matching antigen is unknown.

Only in-frame clones appear in the TCRdb table, and some are missing; sequencing was by immunoSEQ multiplex PCR. The repertoire consists of more than 150,000 clones, with approximately 91% occurring once and the leading ten covering approximately 7.2%. V is TRBV29-1 and J is TRBJ1-1; no clear D gene. The source of this sequence is an adult who had recovered from COVID-19. Material: peripheral blood, obtained after recovery from COVID-19. The CDR3 region has the DNA TGCAGCGTTGAAATTTCAGAGAGGGCCTTCTTT. It encodes CSVEISERAFF.